A single sample gave rise to the 22 T cell receptor beta chains below, sequenced in a study of Graves' ophthalmopathy and Graves' hyperthyroidism. CDR3 regions of TCR beta were amplified from RNA transcripts. After a first-round RT-PCR with HTBI primers, a second-round multiplex PCR was run. TCRdb used MiXCR to reprocess the multiplex PCR reads, holding one entry per CDR3 protein. Altogether around 1.1 million distinct CDR3 sequences are present, about two fifths being singletons, with the ten largest covering over 8.5%. Sequencing input: peripheral blood or thyroid tissue (not recorded which). The receptor source for this set is an adult man with Graves' hyperthyroidism.

This clonotype has ten or more counts. This may arise from a read error, as a much more abundant clone is one base away. V usage is TRBV6-5 and J usage is TRBJ1-2; 7 bases are shared with TRBD1. The CDR3 consists of 13 residues. The V and J ends lost 6 bases and 2 bases, in that order; junction bases with no gene match: 3. Germline CDR1 MNHEY, CDR2 SVGAGI. CDR3 residues: CASRETGNYGYTF. Here the CDR3 DNA reads TGTGCCAGCAGGGAGACAGGGAACTATGGCTACACCTTC.

This clonotype has only a few counts. This sequence joins TRBV11-2 and TRBJ1-4; perhaps TRBD1 as D (6 bases). Trimming removed 11 bases from V and 5 bases from J, with 12 bases in between. CDR1 is SGHAT and CDR2 is FQNNGV in the germline V gene. This CDR3 has 12 residues. The CDR3 is CAWRGANEKLFF. In DNA, the CDR3 is TGTGCCTGGAGGGGGGCCAATGAAAAACTGTTTTTT.

The chain recombines TRBV20-1 with TRBJ2-5; D is undetermined. Deletions cut 6 bases from V and 3 bases from J, with 8 bases between. The CDR3 totals 11 residues. The germline V gene encodes CDR1 DFQATT and CDR2 SNEGSKA (reference sequence). CDR3 loop: CSAQIKETQYF. The CDR3 DNA is TGCAGTGCCCAGATTAAAGAGACCCAGTACTTC.

About this clonotype: A read error may explain this, as a much larger clone is one base away. J is TRBJ2-5 and V is TRBV10-3, with a possible D match to TRBD1 (6 bases). V lost 5 bases to trimming and J lost 5 bases, with 24 bases between them. CDR3 length: 17 amino acids. Germline values: CDR1 ENHRY, CDR2 SYGVKD. CDR3 DNA sequence: TGTGCCATCAGTTACCTCGGGACAAACGCGGTCTCGGAGACCCAGTACTTC. It codes for CAISYLGTNAVSETQYF.

This clonotype was picked up one time. This may stem from a read error, because a much larger clone lies one nucleotide away. The chain joins TRBV25-1 to TRBJ1-6, with a tentative D call TRBD1 (6 bases). CDR1 MGHDK and CDR2 SYGVNS come from the germline V gene. The CDR3 spans 14 residues. The DNA of the CDR3 is TGTGCCAGCAGTTATGGGACACGGGATTCACCCCCCCACTTT. This sequence encodes CASSYGTRDSPPHF.

The gene calls are TRBV5-1 and TRBJ2-7; 7 nucleotides agree with TRBD2. Trimming at V came to 1 base and at J to 7 bases, leaving 8 bases not matched to a gene. This CDR3 contains 14 residues. CDR1 is SGHRS and CDR2 is YFSETQ in the germline V gene. CDR3 amino acids: CASSLRASGGEQYF. In nucleotides, the CDR3 is TGCGCCAGCAGCTTGAGGGCTAGCGGAGGTGAGCAGTACTTC.

This clonotype has a count of ten or more. The rearrangement joins TRBV29-1 to TRBJ1-3; D gene unclear. Germline loops: CDR1 SQVTM, CDR2 ANQGSEA. The CDR3 consists of 11 residues. V lost 4 bases and J 2 bases, leaving 3 bases between the germline ends. CDR3 in amino acids: CSVAAGNTIYF. In DNA, the CDR3 is TGCAGCGTTGCAGCTGGAAACACCATATATTTT.

This clonotype was detected only a few times. This chain connects TRBV6-6 to TRBJ1-4, with D maybe TRBD1 (5 bases). The length of the CDR3 is 17 residues. Trimming took off 4 bases at V and 1 base at J, with 16 bases between the two ends. The germline gives CDR1 MNHNY, CDR2 SVGAGI (reference sequence). The CDR3 DNA is TGTGCCAGCAGTTCCCGAACCAGGGAGATAACTAATGAAAAACTGTTTTTT. Encoded protein: CASSSRTREITNEKLFF.

This clonotype was seen a handful of times. The chain combines TRBV11-2 with TRBJ2-2; 8 bases align to TRBD1. This CDR3 contains 15 residues. V lost 4 bases to trimming and J lost 4 bases; unmatched junction nucleotides: 5. Germline V gene sequence: CDR1 SGHAT, CDR2 FQNNGV. Here the CDR3 reads CASSSRTGSTGELFF. The DNA of the CDR3 is TGTGCCAGCAGCTCTAGGACAGGGAGCACCGGGGAGCTGTTTTTT.

This clonotype has a count of ten or more. The V call is TRBV7-7, the J call TRBJ2-6; no firm D call. Germline-derived CDR1 and CDR2 are SSHAT and FNYEAQ (reference sequence). Trimming pared 4 bases from V and 0 bases from J, leaving 7 bases between. This CDR3 comprises 15 residues. For the CDR3, the DNA is TGTGCCAGCAGCTCTGGAAGCTCTGGGGCCAACGTCCTGACTTTC. This sequence encodes CASSSGSSGANVLTF.

V and J are TRBV28 and TRBJ2-2; 8 nucleotides align to TRBD1. V gave up 6 bases and J gave up 9 bases; unmatched junction bases: 3. The CDR3 is made up of 12 amino acids. Germline V lookup: CDR1 MDHEN, CDR2 SYDVKM. In nucleotides, the CDR3 is TGTGCCAGCAGCGACAGGGGTCGGGAGCTGTTTTTT. Amino acid sequence: CASSDRGRELFF.

With respect to this clonotype: A much larger clone differs by one base, so this may be a read error. The chain links TRBV20-1 to TRBJ2-5; D is unclear. The CDR3 sequence is 12 residues long. Germline V lookup: CDR1 DFQATT, CDR2 SNEGSKA (reference sequence). CDR3 bases: TGCAGTGCTCTTCCGATAGAAGAGGCCCAGTACTTC. Its protein is CSALPIEEAQYF.

This clonotype was found many times. The CDR3 DNA is TGCAGCGTTGAGGACGTCAACTATGGCTACACCTTC. Translated: CSVEDVNYGYTF. The V gene is TRBV29-1, the J gene TRBJ1-2; D ambiguous. Germline V gene data show CDR1 as SQVTM and CDR2 as ANQGSEA. This CDR3 region has 12 residues. Trimming left V 3 bases short and J 2 bases short, with 7 bases between.

This rearrangement joins TRBV2 to TRBJ2-5; TRBD2 matches 7 bases. V lost 7 bases, J lost 5 bases, and 10 bases stayed unmatched. This CDR3 has 14 residues. The germline CDR1 and CDR2 sequences are SNHLY and FYNNEI. CDR3 sequence reads: CASMRASGTETQYF. The CDR3 nucleotides are TGTGCCAGCATGAGGGCTAGCGGTACCGAGACCCAGTACTTC.

The CDR3 spells CASSLTLEWAGYTF. The CDR3 region has the DNA TGTGCCAGCAGTTTAACCCTCGAGTGGGCTGGCTACACCTTC. The rearrangement joins TRBV28 to TRBJ1-2; no definite D call. V was shortened by 2 bases and J by 7 bases, with 14 bases between the two germline ends. Germline CDR1 is MDHEN and CDR2 is SYDVKM. The CDR3 totals 14 residues.

V is TRBV10-2 and J is TRBJ2-7, with 7 nucleotides matching TRBD1. CDR1 is WSHSY, CDR2 SAAADI, per germline. With V trimmed by 4 bases and J by 5 bases, 8 bases remained unmatched. The CDR3 spans 14 residues. DNA of the CDR3: TGCGCCAGCAGTGCCGGAACAGGGGAAGACGAGCAGTACTTC. Amino acid sequence: CASSAGTGEDEQYF.

This clonotype was observed at least ten times. This chain uses TRBV7-2 with TRBJ2-2, with D possibly matching TRBD2 (5 bases). The CDR3 contains 12 residues. V was trimmed by 5 bases and J by 6 bases, leaving 7 bases between them. Germline V gene lookup returns CDR1 SGHTA and CDR2 FQGNSA. Here the CDR3 reads CASSRRAGELFF. For the CDR3, the DNA is TGTGCCAGCAGCCGGCGGGCCGGGGAGCTGTTTTTT.

This chain joins TRBV12-3 or TRBV12-4 and TRBJ2-5; tentative D call: TRBD1 (6 bases). The CDR3 loop spans 15 amino acids. V shed 2 bases and J shed 5 bases, with 15 bases lying between them. The CDR3 DNA follows: TGTGCCAGCAGTTTACGGGGACCTAGGGGGGAGACCCAGTACTTC. It encodes CASSLRGPRGETQYF.

This clonotype was seen at least ten times. This chain uses TRBV11-2 with TRBJ1-2; TRBD1 might be the D (5 bases). Germline CDR1 is SGHAT and CDR2 is FQNNGV. Trimming shortened V by 6 bases and J by 4 bases, and 18 bases separated the two germline ends. The CDR3 length is 15 residues. The CDR3 sequence: CASRLTGGRIYGYTF. CDR3 in DNA: TGTGCCAGCAGATTGACGGGGGGACGGATCTATGGCTACACCTTC.

This chain links TRBV7-2 with TRBJ2-5, with TRBD2 matching over 16 bases. The CDR3 spans 15 residues. Germline V lookup: CDR1 SGHTA, CDR2 FQGNSA. V dropped 8 bases and J dropped 4; count of bases not matched to a gene: 4. The CDR3 loop is CASPGTSGGAETQYF. The CDR3 DNA reads TGTGCCAGCCCAGGGACTAGCGGGGGGGCAGAGACCCAGTACTTC. The complete variable domain, with remaining parts taken from reference TRBV7-2 and TRBJ2-5, reads GAGVSQSPSNKVTEKGKDVELRCDPISGHTALYWYRQSLGQGLEFLIYFQGNSAPDKSGLPSDRFSAERTGGSVSTLTIQRTQQEDSAVYLCASPGTSGGAETQYFGPGTRLLVL.

This sequence joins TRBV5-1 and TRBJ1-1; D remains unclear. From germline, CDR1 is SGHRS and CDR2 YFSETQ. Trimming took 2 bases from V and 2 from J, leaving 10 bases between them. This CDR3 is built from 14 residues. DNA for the CDR3: TGCGCCAGCAGCTTTGCTCGGGAAAACACTGAAGCTTTCTTT. This sequence encodes CASSFARENTEAFF.

Many counts were recorded for this clonotype. V usage is TRBV20-1 and J usage is TRBJ1-5; TRBD1 matches at 10 bases. CDR3 length: 14 residues. J was trimmed by 5 bases and V by 5 bases; bases with no gene match: 6. Germline-derived CDR1 and CDR2 are DFQATT and SNEGSKA (reference sequence). The CDR3 coding sequence is TGCAGTGCTCCTAGGACAGGGGGAGATCAGCCCCAGCATTTT. As protein: CSAPRTGGDQPQHF.